These T cell receptor beta chains were read from a single sample in a study of T cell changes during pregnancy in multiple sclerosis. Using immunoSEQ multiplex PCR, the repertoire was profiled, and TCRdb retains in-frame clones only, with some absent. The profile covers fewer than 60,000 clones, with 91% appearing a single time and 10% taken by the ten largest. The sequencing used CD8+ T cells from peripheral blood mononuclear cells, collected after pregnancy. Every receptor here comes from a female donor with multiple sclerosis, enrolled in a pregnancy study. CDR3s include the opening cysteine and the closing phenylalanine or tryptophan. D genes are given only for firm matches. Not every row has a clone size; where given, it reads once, few, many or a size class.

DNA | CDR3 | V | D | J | size
TGTGCCAGCAGTTTCTTCCCGGGACTAGTGGGGTCACCCCTCCACTTT | CASSFFPGLVGSPLHF | TRBV27 | NA | TRBJ1-6 | NA
TGTGCCAGCATGTCCGGGGGGGGCGTAGGGACCCAGTACTTC | CASMSGGGVGTQYF | TRBV7-9 | TRBD2 | TRBJ2-5 | NA
TGCGCCAGCAGCCAAGATGGGGCGGCTAGCACAGATACGCAGTATTTT | CASSQDGAASTDTQYF | TRBV4-1 | NA | TRBJ2-3 | NA
TGTGCCAGCAGCGAAACAGGGGTAAACAATCAGCCCCAGCATTTT | CASSETGVNNQPQHF | TRBV2 | TRBD1 | TRBJ1-5 | many
TGTGCCAGCAGTCTAGGGGGCCTTAACTATGGCTACACCTTC | CASSLGGLNYGYTF | TRBV27 | TRBD1 | TRBJ1-2 | NA
TGTGCCAGCAGAGGGGGGACAGGGCTGCCTGAGGCTTTCTTT | CASRGGTGLPEAFF | TRBV6-1 | TRBD1 | TRBJ1-1 | NA
TGCGCCAGCAGCCACCAGGTAGAAAAGCCCCAGCATTTT | CASSHQVEKPQHF | TRBV4-1 | NA | TRBJ1-5 | NA
TGCAGCGCCACAGGACAGGGTCACGGGGAGCTGTTTTTT | CSATGQGHGELFF | TRBV29-1 | TRBD1 | TRBJ2-2 | once
TGTGCCAGTAGTTGGGAGGGAAGTTCACCCCTCCACTTT | CASSWEGSSPLHF | TRBV19 | NA | TRBJ1-6 | NA
TGTGCCAGCGCGCTTCGGGAGACGAACACTGAAGCTTTCTTT | CASALRETNTEAFF | TRBV9 | NA | TRBJ1-1 | NA
TGTGCCAGCAGCATCCCGACAGGGGCCGGGGCCAACGTCCTGACTTTC | CASSIPTGAGANVLTF | TRBV11-2 | TRBD1 | TRBJ2-6 | NA
TGTGCCAGCAGCTTAGCTCCCGGGTACAACACTGAAGCTTTCTTT | CASSLAPGYNTEAFF | TRBV7-6 | NA | TRBJ1-1 | NA
TGTGCCAGCAGCTTGGATACTAGCGGCACAGATACGCAGTATTTT | CASSLDTSGTDTQYF | TRBV7-3 | TRBD2 | TRBJ2-3 | NA
TGTGCCAGCAGCGATCGGACAGGGGAAGCTTTCTTT | CASSDRTGEAFF | TRBV11-1 | TRBD1 | TRBJ1-1 | NA
TGTGCCAGCAGTTTAGGTCGGGGCTACAATGAGCAGTTCTTC | CASSLGRGYNEQFF | TRBV27 | NA | TRBJ2-1 | NA
TGCGCCAGCAGCCAAGTTACAGAGTACGAGCAGTACTTC | CASSQVTEYEQYF | TRBV4-1 | NA | TRBJ2-7 | medium-sized
TGTGCCATCAGTGAGTCTAGCGGGGCAGATACGCAGTATTTT | CAISESSGADTQYF | TRBV10-3 | TRBD2 | TRBJ2-3 | NA
NA | CASILGQSYEQYF | TRBV6-1 | NA | TRBJ2-5 | NA
TGTGCCAGCAGCTTTTGGCTAGCGGACGGCGCCATGGATACGCAGTATTTT | CASSFWLADGAMDTQYF | TRBV5-6 | TRBD2 | TRBJ2-3 | NA
TGTGCCAGCAGCCAAGAATCTGCAGATACGCAGTATTTT | CASSQESADTQYF | TRBV14 | NA | TRBJ2-3 | NA
TGTGCCAGCAGTGAAGCTAGCGGGGGGTACAATGAGCAGTTCTTC | CASSEASGGYNEQFF | TRBV6-1 | TRBD2 | TRBJ2-1 | NA
TGTGCCAGCAGCTCCATGGGGACCTCAATGGGACTTAGCTCCTACGAGCAGTACTTC | CASSSMGTSMGLSSYEQYF | TRBV7-8 | NA | TRBJ2-7 | NA